The clone carrying this TCR beta chain has a handful of counts. No antigen is known for it. This CDR3 contains 15 residues. CDR1 is SGHTA and CDR2 is FQGNSA in the germline V gene. V was cut by 1 base and J by 3 bases, with 13 bases left in between. All unsorted peripheral T cells were captured because whole blood was used without fractionation. Enrolled donors were untreated HIV-infected adults about to begin antiretroviral therapy. cDNA was made from around 0.5 ug RNA using alpha and beta constant primers. Each of the alpha and beta chains got its own library through chain-specific third strand synthesis with indices. TCRdb re-analysed the 5' RACE reads in MiXCR, keeping a single row per CDR3 protein. The sample shows approximately 7,000 distinct CDR3 sequences, 9.3% of them seen only once. The data stem from a study of HIV-infected patients and healthy controls. The study, taken as a whole, reports: CDR3 sharing between individuals was lower in HIV-infected patients than in healthy controls.

The starting material was blood, obtained before antiretroviral therapy. The chain recombines TRBV7-2 with TRBJ2-7; D is unclear. This sequence was found in an adult with HIV infection. In nucleotides, the CDR3 is TGTGCCAGCAGCTTAGATCCCAGGTTGGGCTACGAGCAGTACTTC. Its protein is CASSLDPRLGYEQYF.